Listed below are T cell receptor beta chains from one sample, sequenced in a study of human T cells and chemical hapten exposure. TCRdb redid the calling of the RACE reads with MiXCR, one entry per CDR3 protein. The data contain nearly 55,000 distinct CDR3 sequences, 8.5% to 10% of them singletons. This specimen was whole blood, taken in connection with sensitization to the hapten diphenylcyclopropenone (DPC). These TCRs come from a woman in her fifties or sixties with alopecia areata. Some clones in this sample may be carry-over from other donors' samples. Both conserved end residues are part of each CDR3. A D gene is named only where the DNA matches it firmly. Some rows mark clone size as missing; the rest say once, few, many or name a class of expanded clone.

TGTGCCAGCAGTCCCGGGACAGGGGCCTACGAGCAGTACTTC | CASSPGTGAYEQYF | TRBJ2-7 | TRBD1 | - | TRBV28
TGTGCCAGTAGTAACCGACAGGGCGCGAATGGCTACACCTTC | CASSNRQGANGYTF | TRBJ1-2 | TRBD1 | many | TRBV19
TGTGCCAGCAGGTCCCTACAGGGGTACACTGAAGCTTTCTTT | CASRSLQGYTEAFF | TRBJ1-1 | TRBD1 | few | TRBV11-2
TGCGCCAGCAGCCTACTGGCAGGGGGCGGGTATGGCTACACCTTC | CASSLLAGGGYGYTF | TRBJ1-2 | TRBD1 | many | TRBV4-1
TGTGCCAGCTCACCCCTAGCAGCTAGCGGGGCTTACAATGAGCAGTTCTTC | CASSPLAASGAYNEQFF | TRBJ2-1 | TRBD2 | - | TRBV18
TGTGCCAGCAGTTTAGGACAGGGTCGATTAGAAGCTTTCTTT | CASSLGQGRLEAFF | TRBJ1-1 | TRBD1 | few | TRBV12-3/TRBV12-4
TGTGCCAGCATTCCGACAGGGGAAGTCGGGGAGCTGTTTTTT | CASIPTGEVGELFF | TRBJ2-2 | TRBD1 | - | TRBV6-6
TGTGCCAGCAGTTTAAGGAAGCGGGCCAACTACGAGCAGTACTTC | CASSLRKRANYEQYF | TRBJ2-7 | - | few | TRBV28
TGTGCCAACGCCAGGGAGGACGGGAACACTGAAGCTTTCTTT | CANAREDGNTEAFF | TRBJ1-1 | - | many | TRBV6-1
TGTGCCAGCAGTTACGCCGGGGGGCGGGGAAAACTGTTTTTT | CASSYAGGRGKLFF | TRBJ1-4 | - | few | TRBV6-5
TGTGCCAGCAGTTATGGGGGGGTGAACACTGAAGCTTTCTTT | CASSYGGVNTEAFF | TRBJ1-1 | - | many | TRBV6-5
TGTGCCAGCAGTCAACAGGGGGCTGAAGCTTTCTTT | CASSQQGAEAFF | TRBJ1-1 | TRBD1 | - | TRBV6-2/TRBV6-3
TGTGCCAGCAGTCCCCGCCAGGGGGGGACTGAAGCTTTCTTT | CASSPRQGGTEAFF | TRBJ1-1 | TRBD1 | many | TRBV12-3/TRBV12-4
TGTGCCAGCTGTGAGGACATGCACTTTGGGGAAAAACTGTTTTTT | CASCEDMHFGEKLFF | TRBJ1-4 | - | - | TRBV25-1
TGCACCAGCAGTGAGTCGGGGGCTCGCTCCTACAATGAGCAGTTCTTC | CTSSESGARSYNEQFF | TRBJ2-1 | - | - | TRBV10-1
TGTGCCAGCTCACCCTCGACCGGGACAGGGGCTATGAACACTGAAGCTTTCTTT | CASSPSTGTGAMNTEAFF | TRBJ1-1 | TRBD1 | many | TRBV18
TGTGCCAGCAGCTTGGGGGTAGCGGGATACTACGAGCAGTACTTC | CASSLGVAGYYEQYF | TRBJ2-7 | TRBD2 | - | TRBV27
TGTGCCAGCAGCTACGCCGCGAACTATGGCTACACCTTC | CASSYAANYGYTF | TRBJ1-2 | - | many | TRBV6-2/TRBV6-3
TGTGCCAGCAGCTTAGATCCGGGACTAGCGGGGGTCACAGATACGCAGTATTTT | CASSLDPGLAGVTDTQYF | TRBJ2-3 | TRBD2 | many | TRBV11-2
TGTGCCAGCTCACCCTCAGGGGAAGCTAACTATGGCTACACCTTC | CASSPSGEANYGYTF | TRBJ1-2 | - | few | TRBV18
TGTGCCAGCAGTTACACGGCTTATGGCTACACCTTC | CASSYTAYGYTF | TRBJ1-2 | - | few | TRBV6-6
TGTGCCAGCAGTTCCAGGGGTTCGAACACTGAAGCTTTCTTT | CASSSRGSNTEAFF | TRBJ1-1 | - | many | TRBV5-6
TGCAGCGTTGGACAGGGAGGCTTATTGGCCCAGTACTTC | CSVGQGGLLAQYF | TRBJ2-5 | - | - | TRBV29-1
TGTGCCAGCAGCAACCGGGACAGGGGTCGAAATTCACCCCTCCACTTT | CASSNRDRGRNSPLHF | TRBJ1-6 | TRBD1 | few | TRBV11-2
TGTGCCAGCAGCACGCTAGCGGGAGGCTCCTACAATGAGCAGTTCTTC | CASSTLAGGSYNEQFF | TRBJ2-1 | TRBD2 | few | TRBV3-1
TGTGCCAGCAGTGTAACCGGGGAGCTGTTTTTT | CASSVTGELFF | TRBJ2-2 | - | - | TRBV6-2/TRBV6-3
TGTGCCAGCAGTGAAGATCGGGGCTGGGACAAAAACATTCAGTACTTC | CASSEDRGWDKNIQYF | TRBJ2-4 | - | - | TRBV2
TGTGCCAGCAGCCCTCCGGACAGCTCTGGGGCCAACGTCCTGACTTTC | CASSPPDSSGANVLTF | TRBJ2-6 | - | few | TRBV28
TGTGCCAGCAGCTTTAACATCGCTGGGACCGGGGAGCTGTTTTTT | CASSFNIAGTGELFF | TRBJ2-2 | - | many | TRBV7-7
TGTGCCAGCAGGGGACTAGACGGTACCGAGCAGTACTTC | CASRGLDGTEQYF | TRBJ2-7 | TRBD2 | few | TRBV3-1
TGTGCCAGCAGTGGGGGACAGGGGGCTTTCTTT | CASSGGQGAFF | TRBJ1-1 | TRBD1 | - | TRBV28
TGTGCCAGCCGCTTCTTGGGGGACACTGAAGCTTTCTTT | CASRFLGDTEAFF | TRBJ1-1 | - | many | TRBV6-5
TGTGCCAGCTCTCCTGACCTACAGGGCAGGCCCCAGCATTTT | CASSPDLQGRPQHF | TRBJ1-5 | - | many | TRBV18
TGTGCCAGCATGTTTGGAACAGGGCTGCCCATCGGTGAAGCTTTCTTT | CASMFGTGLPIGEAFF | TRBJ1-1 | - | few | TRBV6-5
TGTGCCAGCAGCCCCCCTGGGGGGTATTCTCAGCCCCAGCATTTT | CASSPPGGYSQPQHF | TRBJ1-5 | - | few | TRBV7-9
TGCAGTGGAAACAGGGGAAGCTCCTACGAGCAGTACTTC | CSGNRGSSYEQYF | TRBJ2-7 | TRBD1 | few | TRBV20-1
TGTGCCAGCAGGTTGGGACGGTCGAACACTGAAGCTTTCTTT | CASRLGRSNTEAFF | TRBJ1-1 | - | few | TRBV7-2
TGTGCCAGCAGGGGGCCTAGCGGGGGCATTTACACAGATACGCAGTATTTT | CASRGPSGGIYTDTQYF | TRBJ2-3 | TRBD2 | many | TRBV13
TGTGCCAGCAGCCCCACGCCGGGGAATGAGCAGTTCTTC | CASSPTPGNEQFF | TRBJ2-1 | - | few | TRBV7-2
TGCGCCAGCAGACCGGACAGGGCGAACACCGGGGAGCTGTTTTTT | CASRPDRANTGELFF | TRBJ2-2 | TRBD1 | many | TRBV4-3
TGTGCCAGCAAGGAGACGTGGGGCTACACCTTC | CASKETWGYTF | TRBJ1-2 | - | few | TRBV2
TGTGCCAGCAGTGGAGGCCTGGCAATAATAACTGAAAAACTGTTTTTT | CASSGGLAIITEKLFF | TRBJ1-4 | - | few | TRBV12-3/TRBV12-4
TGTGCCAGCAGCTTAGGTCTCGACTACGAGCAGTACTTC | CASSLGLDYEQYF | TRBJ2-7 | - | - | TRBV13
TGTGCCAGCAGCTACGACAGGAACACTGAAGCTTTCTTT | CASSYDRNTEAFF | TRBJ1-1 | - | few | TRBV7-8
TGCGCCAGCAGCCAAGAGCGTATTAGGACTGAAGCTTTCTTT | CASSQERIRTEAFF | TRBJ1-1 | - | - | TRBV4-1